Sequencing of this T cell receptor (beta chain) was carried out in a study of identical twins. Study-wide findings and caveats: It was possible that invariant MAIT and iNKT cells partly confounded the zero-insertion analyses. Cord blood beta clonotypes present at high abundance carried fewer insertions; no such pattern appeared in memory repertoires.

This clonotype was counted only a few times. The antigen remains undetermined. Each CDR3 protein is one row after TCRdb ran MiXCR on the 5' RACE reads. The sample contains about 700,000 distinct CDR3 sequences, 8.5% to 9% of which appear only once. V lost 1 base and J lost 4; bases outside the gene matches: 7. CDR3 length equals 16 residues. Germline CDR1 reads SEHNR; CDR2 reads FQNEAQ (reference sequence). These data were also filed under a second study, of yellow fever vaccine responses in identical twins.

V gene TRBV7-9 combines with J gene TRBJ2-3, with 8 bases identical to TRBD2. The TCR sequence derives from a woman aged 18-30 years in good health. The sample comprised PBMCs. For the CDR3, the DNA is TGTGCCAGCAGCTTAGGATCCGCGGGAGGAGCAGATACGCAGTATTTT. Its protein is CASSLGSAGGADTQYF.